The T cell receptor beta chain under discussion was sequenced for a study of T-cell reconstitution after alpha-beta-depleted transplantation in children. As it was prepared, the TCRbeta library received unique molecular identifiers. TCRdb ran MiXCR on the PCR reads and lists one entry per CDR3 protein. The sample has around 380,000 distinct CDR3 sequences; approximately 11% are singletons. The germline gives CDR1 SGHDT, CDR2 YYEEEE. The germline V and J ends were trimmed by 4 bases and 7 bases, with 15 bases remaining between them. The CDR3 consists of 14 residues. This clonotype came up a few times. The sequence came from a human donor who donated a stem cell graft to a child with acute myeloid leukemia. Sequencing was performed on PBMCs from the stem cell graft donor, taken from the stem cell graft. This chain uses TRBV5-6 with TRBJ2-1; perhaps TRBD2 as D (6 bases). The CDR3 loop is CASSPPSGTNEQFF. The CDR3 DNA reads as TGTGCCAGCAGCCCCCCGTCAGGGACTAATGAGCAGTTCTTC.